These 10 T cell receptor beta chains were sequenced from one sample in a study of T cell responses to AZD1222 COVID-19 vaccine. The method was immunoSEQ multiplex PCR; TCRdb's version includes in-frame clones alone and lacks a portion of them. Among about 120,000 clones listed, approximately 94% were seen once. The specimen was peripheral blood, collected 28 days after the second AZD1222 dose. Receptor source: an adult who received the AZD1222 COVID-19 vaccine.

The rearrangement joins TRBV2 to TRBJ1-5; the D gene is possibly TRBD1 (5 bases). Germline CDR1 SNHLY, CDR2 FYNNEI. CDR3 length: 17 amino acids. The V and J ends lost 0 bases and 4 bases respectively, with 16 bases between them. The DNA of the CDR3 is TGTGCCAGCAGTGAAGCCCCGAAAGGCAGGGCTAATCAGCCCCAGCATTTT. This encodes CASSEAPKGRANQPQHF.

The V and J genes are TRBV7-6 and TRBJ1-6; TRBD1 agrees at 8 bases. J was trimmed by 6 bases and V by 5 bases; bases with no gene match: 3. The CDR3 runs to 14 residues. Germline V lookup: CDR1 SGHVS, CDR2 FNYEAQ. The CDR3 sequence: CASSLDRGNSPLHF. The CDR3 bases are TGTGCCAGCAGCCTTGACAGGGGTAATTCACCCCTCCACTTT.

This rearrangement joins TRBV5-4 to TRBJ2-4; weak D call: TRBD1 (5 bases). The CDR3 loop spans 12 amino acids. The V end was cut by 0 bases, the J end by 11 bases, with 9 bases between. The germline V gene encodes CDR1 SGHNT and CDR2 YYREEE (reference sequence). The CDR3 DNA reads TGTGCCAGCAGCTTGGGCACAGGTTTTCAGTACTTC. Its translation: CASSLGTGFQYF. Complete variable domain (other parts from reference TRBV5-4 and TRBJ2-4): ETGVTQSPTHLIKTRGQQVTLRCSSQSGHNTVSWYQQALGQGPQFIFQYYREEENGRGNFPPRFSGLQFPNYSSELNVNALELDDSALYLCASSLGTGFQYFGAGTRLSVL.

The chain carries TRBV12-3 or TRBV12-4 and TRBJ1-1; D is unclear. V lost 4 bases and J lost 4, with 10 bases in between. The CDR3 runs to 13 residues. The CDR3 spells CASSWVEATEAFF. The CDR3 DNA is TGTGCCAGCAGTTGGGTCGAGGCCACTGAAGCTTTCTTT.

This clone was observed once. The gene calls are TRBV28 and TRBJ1-1, with 7 nucleotides matching TRBD1. This CDR3 contains 15 residues. V lost 7 bases, J lost 1 base, and 9 bases stayed unmatched. CDR1 and CDR2 from the germline V gene are MDHEN and SYDVKM. In DNA, the CDR3 is TGTGCCAGCATCACCGGGACAGCTTCGAACACTGAAGCTTTCTTT. Protein: CASITGTASNTEAFF.

The chain combines TRBV10-3 with TRBJ2-6, with D unclear. V was trimmed by 4 bases and J by 2 bases, leaving 15 bases between them. The CDR3 runs to 17 residues. Germline V gives CDR1 ENHRY, CDR2 SYGVKD. CDR3 in amino acids: CAISAPILGTGANVLTF. For the CDR3, the DNA is TGTGCCATCAGTGCCCCCATACTGGGAACTGGGGCCAACGTCCTGACTTTC.

J is TRBJ1-1 and V is TRBV5-4; 9 nucleotides line up with TRBD1. The CDR3 has 14 residues. Per the germline V gene, CDR1 is SGHNT and CDR2 is YYREEE (reference sequence). V lost 4 bases to trimming and J lost 7 bases; unmatched junction nucleotides: 8. This chain's CDR3 is CASSPGQGSGEAFF. The CDR3, as DNA: TGTGCCAGCAGCCCGGGACAGGGATCGGGTGAAGCTTTCTTT.

This chain connects TRBV27 to TRBJ1-2; perhaps TRBD1 as D (6 bases). The V and J ends lost 2 bases and 7 bases respectively, with 11 bases between them. The CDR3 runs 13 residues. Germline CDR1 reads MNHEY; CDR2 reads SMNVEV (reference sequence). CDR3 in DNA: TGTGCCAGCAGTTTAAGTGGAGGGGGTGGCTACACCTTC. Its translation is CASSLSGGGGYTF.

This chain links TRBV9 with TRBJ2-2; D gene unclear. Germline V gives CDR1 SGDLS, CDR2 YYNGEE. The CDR3 covers 13 residues. V was pared by 0 bases and J by 2 bases, with 2 bases between. The CDR3 loop is CASSVDNTGELFF. CDR3 DNA: TGTGCCAGCAGCGTAGACAACACCGGGGAGCTGTTTTTT.

This sequence joins TRBV19 and TRBJ1-1, with D hard to call. Trimming left V 11 bases short and J 1 base short, with 20 bases between. Looked up from germline, CDR1 is LNHDA and CDR2 is SQIVND (reference sequence). CDR3 length: 15 amino acids. The CDR3 nucleotides read TGTGCCTCCTCATCGGAGGTCTTGCCGAACACTGAAGCTTTCTTT. Its protein product is CASSSEVLPNTEAFF.